This T cell receptor beta chain was observed in a study of blood T cell repertoires in COVID-19. Across the study: Collection of acute and convalescent COVID-19 samples took place in the United States, Italy and Spain.

Enrolment of Seattle patients took place during active infection, and they were followed longitudinally. Data came from immunoSEQ multiplex PCR; TCRdb stores just in-frame clones and leaves some out. The repertoire holds fewer than 200,000 clones, with roughly 80% as singletons. The CDR3 has 12 residues. Germline CDR1 reads ENHRY; CDR2 reads SYGVKD. V trimming: 8 bases; J trimming: 9 bases; junction bases outside the gene matches: 7. Sequencing was done on a sample of peripheral blood. The chain recombines TRBV10-3 with TRBJ2-7, with 10 positions matching TRBD1. The sequence was obtained from a woman in her seventies with COVID-19, enrolled during active disease. The CDR3 DNA follows: TGTGCCATCGGGACAGGGGTCGGGGGGCAGTACTTC. Translation gives CAIGTGVGGQYF.